This section outlines one TCR beta chain sequence together with its context. The treatment denotes: about 20 received Ad26.COV2.S at low or high dose, single or two shots; 5 received placebo; per-sample allocation not given. Sampling took place 63 days after the first vaccine or placebo injection. An adult of 18-55 years in Boston served as donor. This specimen belongs to a study of Ad26.COV2.S vaccination and SARS-CoV-2 variants. Study as a whole: A participant enrolled in the COV1001 Ad26.COV2.S trial arm provided the sample.

Libraries were prepared by immunoSEQ multiplex PCR; TCRdb keeps only in-frame clonotypes and omits some of them. The sample comprises 300,000 to 400,000 clones, about 90% of which are singletons, and 4.5% to 5.5% rests with the top ten. The receptor was derived from a person between 18 and 65 years old who received the Ad26.COV2.S COVID-19 vaccine or a placebo. Material: peripheral blood, obtained in a trial of Ad26.COV2.S vaccine versus placebo.

In DNA form, the CDR3 reads TGCGCCAGCAGCTCGCAGGGGGCAGATGCAGATACGCAGTATTTT. Protein product: CASSSQGADADTQYF. The chain uses TRBV5-1 and TRBJ2-3; 8 bases line up with TRBD1. The V gene's germline CDR1 is SGHRS and CDR2 YFSETQ. J gave up 4 bases and V 3 bases, and 7 bases lay outside the gene matches. The CDR3 has 15 residues. The complete variable domain, with remaining parts taken from reference TRBV5-1 and TRBJ2-3, reads KAGVTQTPRYLIKTRGQQVTLSCSPISGHRSVSWYQQTPGQGLQFLFEYFSETQRNKGNFPGRFSGRQFSNSRSEMNVSTLELGDSALYLCASSSQGADADTQYFGPGTRLTVL.